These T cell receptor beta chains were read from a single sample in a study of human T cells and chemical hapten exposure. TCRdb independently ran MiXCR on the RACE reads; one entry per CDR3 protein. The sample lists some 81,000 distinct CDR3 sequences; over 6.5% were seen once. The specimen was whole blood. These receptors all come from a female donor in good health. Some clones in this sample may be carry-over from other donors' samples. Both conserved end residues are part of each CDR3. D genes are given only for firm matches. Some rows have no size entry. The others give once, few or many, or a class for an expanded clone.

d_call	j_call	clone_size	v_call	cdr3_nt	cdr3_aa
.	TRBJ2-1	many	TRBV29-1	TGCAGCGTTGAGGGCGGTCAGTACAATGAGCAGTTCTTC	CSVEGGQYNEQFF
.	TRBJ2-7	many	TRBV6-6	TGTGCCAGCAGTTACTGTTTGGGGGGCTGCGAGCAGTACTTC	CASSYCLGGCEQYF
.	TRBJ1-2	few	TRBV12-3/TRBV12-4	TGTGCCAGCAGTCCCCATTTCGGGGGACCTAACTATGGCTACACCTTC	CASSPHFGGPNYGYTF
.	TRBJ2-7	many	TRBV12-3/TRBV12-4	TGTGCCAGCAGTTCTACCGGGGTCTACGAGCAGTACTTC	CASSSTGVYEQYF
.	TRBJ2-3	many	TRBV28	TGTGCCAGCAGTTTGGTAGTCGGGGGCACAGATACGCAGTATTTT	CASSLVVGGTDTQYF
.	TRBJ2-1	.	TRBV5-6	TGTGCCAGTTCCGGGCGAGGACACCTCCTCCGGGATGAGCAGTTCTTC	CASSGRGHLLRDEQFF
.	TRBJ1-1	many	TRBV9	TGTGCCAGCAGCCGGATCGGAGATGAAGCTTTCTTT	CASSRIGDEAFF
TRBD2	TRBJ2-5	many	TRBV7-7	TGTGCTAGCAGCTCGACTAGCGCCGAGACCCAGTACTTC	CASSSTSAETQYF
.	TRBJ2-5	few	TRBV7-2	TGTGCCAGCACCCCGTTAGGGCCCCAAGAGACCCAGTACTTC	CASTPLGPQETQYF
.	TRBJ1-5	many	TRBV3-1	TGTGCCAGCAGCCCTAGCTGGCAGGGGAACCAGCCCCAGCATTTT	CASSPSWQGNQPQHF
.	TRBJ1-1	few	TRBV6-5	TGTGCCAGCAGTCCACAGAGGAACACTGAAGCTTTCTTT	CASSPQRNTEAFF